The rows below give T cell receptor beta chains drawn from one sample of a study of cytomegalovirus exposure and HLA in healthy donors. The data were produced by immunoSEQ multiplex PCR, yet TCRdb's version contains in-frame clones alone and is incomplete. The data hold 90,000 to 100,000 clones, with 82% observed a single time. Sequencing used PBMCs. The receptors were gathered from a middle-aged man in good health and CMV-seronegative. Each CDR3 is given with its conserved first and last residue. D genes are given only for firm matches. Size is omitted from some rows. Given values are once, few, many or a class for expanded clones.

clone_size: -
j_call: TRBJ1-1
v_call: TRBV19
d_call: -
cdr3_aa: CARTIVGAYYTEAFF
cdr3_nt: TGTGCCAGGACCATAGTGGGGGCCTACTACACTGAAGCTTTCTTT

clone_size: -
j_call: TRBJ2-3
v_call: TRBV7-3
d_call: -
cdr3_aa: CASSFSTSDSDTQYF
cdr3_nt: TGTGCCAGCAGCTTCTCGACGTCGGACTCAGATACGCAGTATTTT

clone_size: -
j_call: TRBJ2-1
v_call: TRBV4-2
d_call: TRBD2
cdr3_aa: CASSRTSGSYNEQFF
cdr3_nt: TGTGCCAGCAGCCGCACTAGCGGGAGCTACAATGAGCAGTTCTTC

clone_size: few
j_call: TRBJ1-2
v_call: TRBV7-2
d_call: -
cdr3_aa: CASSAQGSRGIYGYTF
cdr3_nt: TGTGCCAGCAGCGCTCAAGGGAGCAGGGGAATCTATGGCTACACCTTC

clone_size: few
j_call: TRBJ2-5
v_call: TRBV5-1
d_call: -
cdr3_aa: CASSLAMGAGETQYF
cdr3_nt: TGCGCCAGCAGCTTGGCCATGGGGGCGGGTGAGACCCAGTACTTC

clone_size: -
j_call: TRBJ2-5
v_call: TRBV9
d_call: TRBD2
cdr3_aa: CASSVVAGGPSETQYF
cdr3_nt: TGTGCCAGCAGCGTAGTCGCGGGAGGGCCCTCGGAGACCCAGTACTTC

clone_size: -
j_call: TRBJ2-6
v_call: TRBV27
d_call: TRBD1
cdr3_aa: CASSSWTGASGANVLTF
cdr3_nt: TGTGCCAGCAGTTCCTGGACAGGGGCCTCTGGGGCCAACGTCCTGACTTTC

clone_size: -
j_call: TRBJ2-1
v_call: TRBV28
d_call: -
cdr3_aa: CASSPQREQFF
cdr3_nt: TGTGCCAGCAGTCCCCAGCGTGAGCAGTTCTTC

clone_size: few
j_call: TRBJ1-1
v_call: TRBV28
d_call: TRBD1
cdr3_aa: CASSLSTRDSRGTEAFF
cdr3_nt: TGTGCCAGCAGTCTTTCGACCCGGGACAGCCGGGGCACTGAAGCTTTCTTT

clone_size: once
j_call: TRBJ2-2
v_call: TRBV4-3
d_call: TRBD1
cdr3_aa: CASSQEPTGYTGELFF
cdr3_nt: TGCGCCAGCAGCCAAGAACCGACAGGGTACACCGGGGAGCTGTTTTTT

clone_size: few
j_call: TRBJ2-5
v_call: TRBV6-1
d_call: TRBD2
cdr3_aa: CASSELAGGGETQYF
cdr3_nt: TGTGCCAGCAGTGAACTAGCGGGAGGGGGAGAGACCCAGTACTTC

clone_size: -
j_call: TRBJ1-1
v_call: TRBV29-1
d_call: TRBD1
cdr3_aa: CSAVTGVGTEAFF
cdr3_nt: TGCAGCGCTGTGACAGGGGTTGGCACTGAAGCTTTCTTT

clone_size: -
j_call: TRBJ2-5
v_call: TRBV6-5
d_call: TRBD1
cdr3_aa: CASSRGTGRATQYF
cdr3_nt: TGTGCCAGCAGTCGAGGGACAGGGCGGGCGACCCAGTACTTC

clone_size: -
j_call: TRBJ2-7
v_call: TRBV28
d_call: TRBD1
cdr3_aa: CASSFWTGGNEQYF
cdr3_nt: TGTGCCAGCAGTTTTTGGACAGGGGGTAACGAGCAGTACTTC

clone_size: -
j_call: TRBJ2-7
v_call: TRBV7-9
d_call: TRBD1
cdr3_aa: CASSLTGVVHEQYF
cdr3_nt: TGTGCCAGCAGCTTGACAGGGGTCGTCCACGAGCAGTACTTC

clone_size: once
j_call: TRBJ2-1
v_call: TRBV28
d_call: -
cdr3_aa: CASSPRLVEQFF
cdr3_nt: TGTGCCAGCAGTCCCAGACTCGTAGAGCAGTTCTTC

clone_size: once
j_call: TRBJ2-5
v_call: TRBV7-9
d_call: TRBD2
cdr3_aa: CASSQGLAGDDRPPRTQYF
cdr3_nt: TGTGCCAGCAGCCAGGGACTAGCGGGAGACGACCGGCCCCCAAGGACCCAGTACTTC

clone_size: -
j_call: TRBJ1-1
v_call: TRBV5-1
d_call: TRBD1
cdr3_aa: CASSSQGATEAFF
cdr3_nt: TGCGCCAGCAGCTCTCAGGGGGCCACTGAAGCTTTCTTT